This T cell receptor beta chain was observed in a study of cytomegalovirus exposure and HLA in healthy donors. The study, taken as a whole, reports: The study labeled fewer than 200 TCR beta chains cytomegalovirus-associated. The tendency of first-cohort TCR clusters to co-occur in the roughly 130 validation repertoires emerged from a later analysis.

Looked up from germline, CDR1 is SNHLY and CDR2 is FYNNEI. Trimming stripped 7 bases from V and 1 base from J, with 14 bases between. This CDR3 region has 14 residues. TCRdb keeps only in-frame clones here, not all; method: immunoSEQ multiplex PCR. This sample has approximately 120,000 clones, with roughly 86% found just once. This clone was detected once. The antigen is unknown. This TCR was sampled from a young woman in good health and CMV-seronegative. Source material: PBMCs. The chain carries TRBV2 and TRBJ2-7; perhaps TRBD1 as D (6 bases). Here the CDR3 reads CASIFTGRSYEQYF. DNA of the CDR3: TGTGCCAGCATTTTTACAGGGCGGTCCTACGAGCAGTACTTC. The variable domain in full, completed from reference TRBV2 and TRBJ2-7, reads EPEVTQTPSHQVTQMGQEVILRCVPISNHLYFYWYRQILGQKVEFLVSFYNNEISEKSEIFDDQFSVERPDGSNFTLKIRSTKLEDSAMYFCASIFTGRSYEQYFGPGTRLTVT.